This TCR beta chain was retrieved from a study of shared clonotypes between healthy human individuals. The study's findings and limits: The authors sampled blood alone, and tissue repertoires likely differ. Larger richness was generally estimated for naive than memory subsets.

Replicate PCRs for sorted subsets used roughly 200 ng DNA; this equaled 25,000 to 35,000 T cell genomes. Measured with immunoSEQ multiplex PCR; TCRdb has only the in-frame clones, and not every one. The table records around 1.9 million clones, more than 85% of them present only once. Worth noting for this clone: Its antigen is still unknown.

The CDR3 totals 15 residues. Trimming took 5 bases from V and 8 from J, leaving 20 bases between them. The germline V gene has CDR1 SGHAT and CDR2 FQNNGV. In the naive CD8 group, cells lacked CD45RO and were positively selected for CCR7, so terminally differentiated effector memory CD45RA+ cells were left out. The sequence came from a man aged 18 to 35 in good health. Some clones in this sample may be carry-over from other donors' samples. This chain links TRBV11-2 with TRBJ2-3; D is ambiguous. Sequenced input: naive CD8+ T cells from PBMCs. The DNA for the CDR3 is TGTGCCAGCAGCCCCCCTTGGTCGTCCAGTCTTACGCAGTATTTT. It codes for CASSPPWSSSLTQYF. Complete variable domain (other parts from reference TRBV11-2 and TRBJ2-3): EAGVAQSPRYKIIEKRQSVAFWCNPISGHATLYWYQQILGQGPKLLIQFQNNGVVDDSQLPKDRFSAERLKGVDSTLKIQPAKLEDSAVYLCASSPPWSSSLTQYFGPGTRLTVL.